This T cell receptor (beta chain) was identified during a study of CD8+CD57+ T cells in acquired aplastic anemia. V gave up 3 bases and J gave up 1 base, with 13 bases separating them. The CDR3 spans 15 residues. Germline CDR1 is SNHLY and CDR2 is FYNNEI. Previously, flow cytometry had revealed CD8+CD57+ cell expansion in the patients chosen for sequencing. The TCR beta profiling, which covered VDJ combination and CDR3 sequence, was carried out using genomic DNA as the template. TCRdb called the reads again in MiXCR, with one record for every CDR3 protein. This table holds some 160,000 distinct CDR3 sequences, roughly 48% found once.

The chain couples TRBV2 to TRBJ2-7; D perhaps matches TRBD2 (6 bases). Sequenced input: sorted CD4+, CD8+, or CD8+CD57+ T cells (not recorded which) from PBMCs. The TCR sequence derives from a human donor with aplastic anemia. The CDR3 loop is CASSDWTGESYEQYF. CDR3 sequence (DNA): TGTGCCAGCAGTGATTGGACGGGGGAATCCTACGAGCAGTACTTC.